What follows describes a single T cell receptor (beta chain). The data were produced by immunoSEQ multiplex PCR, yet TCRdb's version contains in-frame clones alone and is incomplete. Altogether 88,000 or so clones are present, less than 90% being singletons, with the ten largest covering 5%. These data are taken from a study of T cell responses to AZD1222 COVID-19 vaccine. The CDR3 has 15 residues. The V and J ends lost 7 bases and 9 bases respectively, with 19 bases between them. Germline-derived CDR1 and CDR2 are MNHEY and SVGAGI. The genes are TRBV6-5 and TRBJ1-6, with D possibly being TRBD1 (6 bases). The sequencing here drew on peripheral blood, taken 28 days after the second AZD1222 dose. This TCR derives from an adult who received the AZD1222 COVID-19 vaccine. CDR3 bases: TGTGCCAGCAAGACCGGCCGGGGGCAGAGTTCACCCCTCCACTTT. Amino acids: CASKTGRGQSSPLHF.